This entry describes one T cell receptor beta chain. CDR3 size: 14 residues. Germline trimming cut 4 bases from V and 8 bases from J; bases unmatched to any gene: 5. Germline CDR1 MDHEN, CDR2 SYDVKM. Per the authors' pipeline: How many nucleated cells were present was estimated from reference gene primer amplification. Repertoires were generated with immunoSEQ multiplex PCR, while TCRdb's copy carries only in-frame clones and drops some. The DNA was the basis for D and trimming; V, J and clone size are from that table. The repertoire holds over 30,000 clones, around nine tenths seen once, with 4.9% in the top ten. The data originate from a study of blood T cell repertoires in COVID-19. Whole-study context: COVID-19 samples collected from the United States, Italy and Spain covered acute and convalescent phases. Sample material is recorded as cDNA or gDNA derived from T cells, B-cell-depleted T cells, or PBMCs.

Sequenced input: peripheral blood. The receptor's source is a woman between 65 and 79 years old with active COVID-19. This chain uses TRBV28 with TRBJ1-2, with TRBD1 matching 12 bases. The CDR3 sequence: CASSSAGTGGGYTF. The CDR3 DNA is TGTGCCAGCAGTTCAGCCGGGACAGGGGGCGGCTACACCTTC.